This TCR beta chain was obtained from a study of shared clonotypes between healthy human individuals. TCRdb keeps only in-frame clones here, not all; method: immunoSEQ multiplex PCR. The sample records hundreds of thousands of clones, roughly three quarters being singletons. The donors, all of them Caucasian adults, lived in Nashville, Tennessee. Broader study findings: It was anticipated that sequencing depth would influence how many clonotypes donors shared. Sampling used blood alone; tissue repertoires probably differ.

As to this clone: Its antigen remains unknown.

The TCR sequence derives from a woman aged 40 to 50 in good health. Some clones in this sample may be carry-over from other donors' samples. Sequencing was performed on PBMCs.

In DNA form, the CDR3 reads TGTGCCAGCAGCTTTGGGACTTCTAGCACAGATACGCAGTATTTT. It specifies CASSFGTSSTDTQYF. The chain has TRBV5-4 and TRBJ2-3, with D possibly TRBD2 on 6 matching bases. This CDR3 comprises 15 residues. V was cut by 2 bases and J by 0 bases, with 10 bases left in between. Per the germline V gene, CDR1 is SGHNT and CDR2 is YYREEE (reference sequence).